The entry that follows covers one T cell receptor (beta chain) sequence. V shed 7 bases, J shed 4 bases, and the junction held 7 bases outside the gene matches. The CDR3 length is 15 residues. Looked up from germline, CDR1 is ENHRY and CDR2 is SYGVKD. TCRdb recomputed calls from the 5' RACE reads with MiXCR, one row per CDR3 protein. The sample has tens of thousands of distinct CDR3 sequences, roughly a tenth seen once; the top ten hold 9.6%. These data come from a study of neurological immune-mediated disorders. Time point: longitudinal time-point 1 (baseline). The sample was PBMCs. V gene TRBV10-3 combines with J gene TRBJ2-7; 13 bases are a match to TRBD2. The receptor was isolated from a man aged 25 to 40 in good health. CDR3 DNA: TGTGCCATCACGTCCGGGACTAGCGGGATTTACGAGCAGTACTTC. Amino acids: CAITSGTSGIYEQYF.